This T cell receptor beta chain came from a study of blood T cell repertoires in COVID-19 (dated by TCRdb to 2018 to 2021). Concerning the study at large: Recovered participants in ImmuneRACE Cohort 3 were defined as having two consecutive negative NP/OP PCR tests, clearance from a healthcare professional, or resolution of symptoms. The prospective study material was composed of cDNA or gDNA derived from T cells, B-cell-depleted T cells, or PBMCs. Where available, HLA class I and class II types were taken from metadata supplied by the sample provider and were not determined by assay-based typing. Deeply sampled blood TCRbeta repertoires from subjects exposed to, actively infected with, or recovered from COVID-19 were included in the dataset. The repertoires were released in a freely available public database meant as a resource for research on the immune response to SARS-CoV-2. The samples were drawn from the first 160 participants of the ongoing ImmuneRACE study and from some 1,300 subjects provided by 6 global collaborators. Samples from collaborators originated in the United States, Italy and Spain and spanned both the acute and convalescent phases of COVID-19. Sample metadata almost always included a de-identified subject ID, COVID-19 status, age in years and sex.

The immunoSEQ Assay, a bias-controlled multiplex PCR, was used to amplify TCRbeta CDR3 regions from genomic DNA. The authors processed their data as follows. Within the assay, amplification of reference gene primers was used to estimate how many nucleated cells each sample contained. To quantify the absolute abundance of each unique TCRbeta CDR3 rearrangement, sequence reads were collapsed and filtered. For each sample, productive Simpson clonality was calculated as the square root of Simpson's diversity index over productive rearrangements. Imported from immuneACCESS, the table was reduced by TCRdb to in-frame sequences with V and J called. These copies leave out some clones; in studies compared against another copy, an unresolved V gene accounts for under half, and the cause of the remainder is not known. V and J calls and clone size come straight from that table; D and trimming were deduced from the DNA. Across this sample there are 200,000 to 250,000 clones, with 70% to 90% seen only once. The ten largest clonotypes hold roughly 3.2% of the sample.

Participants in the prospective study were enrolled through a virtual design, were aged 18 to 89 years, and lived in approximately 25 United States geographic areas. In the prospective study, cohorts were assigned on the basis of participant-reported clinical history obtained from a screening survey and a study questionnaire. In the prospective study, mobile phlebotomists collected whole blood, serum and a nasopharyngeal or oropharyngeal swab from each participant. Prospective study participants could optionally give additional blood draws and questionnaires over an approximately two-month period. Prospective study blood samples were shipped either frozen or at room temperature before DNA extraction. The germline V gene yields SGHVS for CDR1 and FQNEAQ for CDR2. Here V drops 5 bases and J drops 0 bases, and the junction holds 4 bases not matched to any gene. The CDR3 spans 16 residues, from the cysteine through the phenylalanine. Only the CDR3 portion is preserved as DNA: 48 bases, with reading frame beginning at the first base.

Comments on this clone: Its antigen is still unknown. No quality values exist for individual bases; no much larger clone is one base distant.

Paper-wide results and their limitations: How much clinical and demographic metadata was included differed by source and by participant, and the metadata was provided uncurated.

Here the chain combines TRBV7-8 and TRBJ1-3, with 10 middle bases fitting TRBD1. Source material: PBMCs or T cells enriched from blood (not recorded which). The clonotype comes from a woman between 45 and 65 years old in a cohort exposed to, infected with or recovered from COVID-19 (not recorded which). The DNA sequence reads TGTGCCAGCAGCCAGGGACAGGGGCGCTCTGGAAACACCATATATTTT. Its protein product is CASSQGQGRSGNTIYF. Extended through the reference TRBV7-8 and TRBJ1-3 proteins, this CDR3 yields the full variable domain: GAGVSQSPRYKVAKRGQDVALRCDPISGHVSLFWYQQALGQGPEFLTYFQNEAQLDKSGLPSDRFFAERPEGSVSTLKIQRTQQEDSAVYLCASSQGQGRSGNTIYFGEGSWLTVV.